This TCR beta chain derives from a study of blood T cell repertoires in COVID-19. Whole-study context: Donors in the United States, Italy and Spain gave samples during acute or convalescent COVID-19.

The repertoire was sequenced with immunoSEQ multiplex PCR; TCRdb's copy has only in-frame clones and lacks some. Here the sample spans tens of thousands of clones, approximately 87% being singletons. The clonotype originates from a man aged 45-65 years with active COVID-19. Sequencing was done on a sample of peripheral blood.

Written as DNA, the CDR3 is TGTGCCAGCTCACCACGGTCTGGGCTCAGGGTAACCTACAATGAGCAGTTCTTC. Translating gives CASSPRSGLRVTYNEQFF. This rearrangement joins TRBV18 to TRBJ2-1, with D maybe TRBD1 (5 bases). The germline V gene has CDR1 KGHSH and CDR2 LQKENI. This CDR3 has 18 residues. Trimming left V 1 base short and J 2 bases short, with 18 bases between.